A single T cell receptor (beta chain) is shown here with its context. These data are taken from a study of blood T cell repertoires in COVID-19. Turning to the study itself: Donors in the United States, Italy and Spain gave samples during acute or convalescent COVID-19.

Original processing notes: Estimation of nucleated cell counts relied on the amplification of reference gene primers. Produced via immunoSEQ multiplex PCR; TCRdb's table is partial and in-frame only. V, J and clone size are taken as reported in that table, and D and trimming were inferred from the DNA itself. The sample shows approximately 210,000 clones, more than 80% of them seen only once. Recruits, aged roughly 18 to 95 years, lived in 25 or so US areas. Researchers sorted participants into cohorts using their self-reported clinical history. Germline V gene data show CDR1 as SGHAT and CDR2 as FQNNGV. CDR3 size: 15 residues. Trimming removed 3 bases from V and 0 bases from J, with 12 bases in between.

The TCR comes from a woman aged 18-30 years who had recovered from COVID-19. V gene TRBV11-2 combines with J gene TRBJ2-7, with D possibly being TRBD2 (7 bases). The sequencing sample was made of PBMCs or T cells enriched from blood (not recorded which). The chain's CDR3 is CASSFRGALSYEQYF. CDR3 nucleotides: TGTGCCAGCAGCTTCCGGGGGGCGCTCTCCTACGAGCAGTACTTC.